The 32 T cell receptor beta chains in this list originate from one sample, sequenced in a study of OX40 agonist ivuxolimab in advanced cancers. TCRdb's table, derived via immunoSEQ multiplex PCR, lists solely in-frame clones and lacks some. The sample lists 74,000 or so clones, around 85% occurring once. The sample consisted of CD4+ or CD8+ T cells sorted from blood, taken in a trial of the OX40 agonist ivuxolimab. The receptors originated from an adult with an advanced solid tumor such as melanoma, head and neck, liver or kidney cancer.

This rearrangement joins TRBV6-5 to TRBJ1-1; 7 nucleotides agree with TRBD1. Germline assignment: CDR1 MNHEY and CDR2 SVGAGI. CDR3 size: 14 residues. The V and J ends lost 5 bases and 2 bases, in that order; junction bases with no gene match: 5. The DNA for the CDR3 is TGTGCCAGCAGTCGTCAGGGGGTCAACACTGAAGCTTTCTTT. Protein product: CASSRQGVNTEAFF.

In this sample, this clone turned up once. CDR3 coding DNA: TGTGCCAGCACGCCCCCCGGGTCCGAGACCCAGTACTTC. As protein: CASTPPGSETQYF. The chain links TRBV11-2 to TRBJ2-5; D unclear. Between the trimmed V and J ends, which lost 7 bases and 5 bases, there was a span of 14 bases. Germline V gives CDR1 SGHAT, CDR2 FQNNGV. The CDR3 consists of 13 residues.

The chain joins TRBV18 to TRBJ1-1; a weak D match, TRBD1 (5 bases). Trimming left V 3 bases short and J 3 bases short, with 14 bases between. The length of the CDR3 is 15 residues. The germline V gene has CDR1 KGHSH and CDR2 LQKENI. The CDR3 loop is CASSPRTLGDTEAFF. CDR3 in DNA: TGTGCCAGCTCACCGCGGACCTTGGGGGACACTGAAGCTTTCTTT. Full variable domain (outside the CDR3, taken from reference TRBV18 and TRBJ1-1): NAGVMQNPRHLVRRRGQEARLRCSPMKGHSHVYWYRQLPEEGLKFMVYLQKENIIDESGMPKERFSAEFPKEGPSILRIQQVVRGDSAAYFCASSPRTLGDTEAFFGQGTRLTVV.

This clone occurred once. The chain carries TRBV28 and TRBJ2-2; 8 nucleotides match TRBD1. The trim removed 5 bases at V and 3 bases at J, leaving 5 bases unmatched. CDR1 MDHEN and CDR2 SYDVKM come from the germline V gene. The CDR3 is 15 residues long. The CDR3 DNA reads TGTGCCAGCAGTCCGAGGACAGGGTACACCGGGGAGCTGTTTTTT. Protein: CASSPRTGYTGELFF.

The chain joins TRBV30 to TRBJ2-4; D might be TRBD1 (6 bases). The CDR3 covers 15 residues. Germline V gene sequence: CDR1 GTSNPN, CDR2 SVGIG (reference sequence). The V gene lost 1 base and the J gene lost 0 bases, with 10 bases spanning the gap. The CDR3 protein is CAWSGQVLAKNIQYF. The CDR3 DNA is TGTGCCTGGAGTGGACAGGTTTTAGCCAAAAACATTCAGTACTTC.

The chain carries TRBV6-5 and TRBJ2-7; 7 nucleotides agree with TRBD1. The J segment lost 7 bases and the V segment lost 7 bases, leaving 13 bases of the junction unmatched. The CDR3 runs to 14 residues. CDR1 and CDR2 from the germline V gene are MNHEY and SVGAGI. CDR3 in amino acids: CASIQTLGGREQYF. CDR3 bases: TGTGCCAGCATCCAGACTTTAGGGGGCAGGGAGCAGTACTTC.

The chain uses TRBV28 and TRBJ2-3; D uncertain. Trimming shortened V by 6 bases and J by 8 bases, and 9 bases separated the two germline ends. The CDR3 is made up of 11 amino acids. Germline CDR1 MDHEN, CDR2 SYDVKM. CDR3 DNA: TGTGCCAGCAGCACCCCCAGTACGCAGTATTTT. As protein: CASSTPSTQYF.

This chain connects TRBV27 to TRBJ1-4; tentative D call: TRBD1 (5 bases). V lost 7 bases and J 8 bases, leaving 17 bases between the germline ends. Looked up from germline, CDR1 is MNHEY and CDR2 is SMNVEV (reference sequence). CDR3 length: 14 residues. The CDR3 bases are TGTGCCAGCACCAGAACGACAGCGTTAGAAAAACTGTTTTTT. Its protein is CASTRTTALEKLFF.

The chain employs TRBV9 and TRBJ2-3; TRBD1 is a possible D gene (6 bases). Germline assignment: CDR1 SGDLS and CDR2 YYNGEE. CDR3 size: 15 residues. Deletions cut 0 bases from V and 5 bases from J, with 13 bases between. The CDR3 DNA is TGTGCCAGCAGCGTAGAACAGGGTAGGGAAGATACGCAGTATTTT. Translated, it gives CASSVEQGREDTQYF.

The genes are TRBV28 and TRBJ1-2, with D perhaps matching TRBD1 (6 bases). CDR3 length equals 15 residues. Per germline, CDR1 MDHEN and CDR2 SYDVKM. The ends were cut back, 3 bases at V and 0 bases at J, with 11 bases in the middle. The CDR3 loop reads CASSLTGASNYGYTF. The CDR3 DNA reads TGTGCCAGCAGTTTGACGGGGGCGTCTAACTATGGCTACACCTTC.

The chain carries TRBV5-1 and TRBJ2-1; TRBD2 matches at 10 bases. The CDR3 has 15 amino acids. Per the germline V gene, CDR1 is SGHRS and CDR2 is YFSETQ. With V trimmed by 4 bases and J by 6 bases, 7 bases remained unmatched. The CDR3 protein is CASSGMGLASNEQFF. The CDR3 bases are TGCGCCAGCAGCGGAATGGGACTAGCGAGCAATGAGCAGTTCTTC.

Only a few counts were recorded for this clone. The V gene is TRBV7-3, the J gene TRBJ2-3; D gene ambiguous. The CDR3 is 13 amino acids. The germline V and J ends were trimmed by 0 bases and 4 bases, with 5 bases remaining between them. The germline gives CDR1 SGHTA, CDR2 FQGTGA. CDR3 in DNA: TGTGCCAGCAGCTTAACGTTTCCAGATACGCAGTATTTT. Translation: CASSLTFPDTQYF.

This clone was found once. The chain couples TRBV5-1 to TRBJ1-4; 8 nucleotides line up with TRBD1. The germline gives CDR1 SGHRS, CDR2 YFSETQ. The CDR3 has 14 amino acids. V lost 0 bases and J lost 7; bases outside the gene matches: 2. The CDR3 reads CASSLGQGSEKLFF. CDR3 nucleotides: TGCGCCAGCAGCTTGGGACAGGGGTCTGAAAAACTGTTTTTT.

The rearrangement uses TRBV7-9 and TRBJ2-5, with 12 nucleotides matching TRBD2. This CDR3 has 17 residues. The ends lost 5 bases at V and 4 bases at J; junction bases unmatched: 11. The germline CDR1 and CDR2 sequences are SEHNR and FQNEAQ (reference sequence). The chain's CDR3 is CASSPDLAGGPGETQYF. The DNA for the CDR3 is TGTGCCAGCAGCCCGGACCTAGCGGGGGGGCCTGGAGAGACCCAGTACTTC.

V and J are TRBV18 and TRBJ2-5; unclear D gene. The J call could be wrong; TRBJ2-7 is a better fit for the DNA end. This CDR3 spans 13 amino acids. Germline assignment: CDR1 KGHSH and CDR2 LQKENI. CDR3 protein: CASSPGQLYEQYF. The CDR3 DNA reads as TGTGCCAGCTCACCAGGGCAGCTATACGAGCAGTACTTC.

This chain joins TRBV6-6 and TRBJ1-5; 12 bases fit TRBD1. Per germline, CDR1 MNHNY and CDR2 SVGAGI (reference sequence). The V gene end was trimmed by 2 bases and the J gene end by 4 bases; junction bases not matched to a gene: 3. The CDR3 sequence is 16 residues long. CDR3 bases: TGTGCCAGCAGTTACGGGGACAGGGGGCTAAATCAGCCCCAGCATTTT. Its translation is CASSYGDRGLNQPQHF.

V gene TRBV30 combines with J gene TRBJ2-1; possible D gene TRBD2, 6 bases. This CDR3 region has 13 residues. Germline V lookup: CDR1 GTSNPN, CDR2 SVGIG (reference sequence). The V end was cut by 2 bases, the J end by 7 bases, with 12 bases between. Here the CDR3 DNA reads TGTGCCTGGAGTCCCACTAGCCAGAATGAGCAGTTCTTC. Translating it yields CAWSPTSQNEQFF.

This chain uses TRBV11-3 with TRBJ2-1; tentatively, D is TRBD2 (7 bases). The V gene lost 1 base and the J gene lost 6 bases, with 10 bases spanning the gap. The CDR3 contains 14 residues. Germline CDR1 is SGHNT and CDR2 is YENEEA. DNA of the CDR3: TGTGCCAGCAGCTTAGGCGGGGGCCCCAATGAGCAGTTCTTC. Translation: CASSLGGGPNEQFF.

The chain has TRBV7-2 and TRBJ1-4; 8 bases are a match to TRBD1. Germline lookup yields CDR1 SGHTA and CDR2 FQGNSA. The CDR3 has 12 amino acids. With V trimmed by 8 bases and J by 10 bases, 6 bases remained unmatched. CDR3 nucleotides: TGTGCCAGCGGGCGAGGACAGGGAAAACTGTTTTTT. This gives the protein CASGRGQGKLFF.

The CDR3 nucleotides are TGTGCCAGCAGCTTAGGGTGCCCCGGACAGGGGGCTGGCGGGGCCAACGTCCTGACTTTC. As protein: CASSLGCPGQGAGGANVLTF. The chain employs TRBV12-1 and TRBJ2-6; no DNA check was done on the table's D call, TRBD1. TRBV12-1 is designated a pseudogene. This CDR3 region has 20 residues.

This rearrangement joins TRBV6-6 to TRBJ2-7, with TRBD2 matching 9 bases. The junction had 7 bases not matched to a gene; V was cut back by 7 bases and J by 3 bases. The CDR3 has 14 residues. CDR1 is MNHNY and CDR2 is SVGAGI in the germline V gene (reference sequence). CDR3 nucleotide sequence: TGTGCCAGCAAGCGGCTAGCGGGACTCTACGAGCAGTACTTC. Its protein is CASKRLAGLYEQYF.

The CDR3 DNA follows: TGTGCCAGCAGCCACCGGCGGGCTGAGCAGTTCTTC. It translates to CASSHRRAEQFF. The rearrangement uses TRBV13 and TRBJ2-1, with a tentative D call TRBD2 (5 bases). This CDR3 region has 12 residues. Trimming took off 5 bases at V and 9 bases at J, with 11 bases between the two ends. The germline V gene has CDR1 PRHDT and CDR2 FYEKMQ (reference sequence).

The chain uses TRBV5-1 and TRBJ1-6, with 9 bases aligning to TRBD1. The V gene end was trimmed by 0 bases and the J gene end by 10 bases; junction bases not matched to a gene: 8. The CDR3 is 16 residues long. Germline V gives CDR1 SGHRS, CDR2 YFSETQ. CDR3 sequence (DNA): TGCGCCAGCAGCTTGGTTCCCGGGACAGGGCAATCACCCCTCCACTTT. It translates to CASSLVPGTGQSPLHF.

This chain connects TRBV27 to TRBJ2-5; 8 nucleotides align to TRBD1. V dropped 8 bases and J dropped 5; count of bases not matched to a gene: 7. CDR3 length: 13 residues. Germline V lookup: CDR1 MNHEY, CDR2 SMNVEV (reference sequence). The CDR3 DNA follows: TGTGCCAGCGGTCGGACAGGGTGGGAGACCCAGTACTTC. Translating gives CASGRTGWETQYF.

This chain joins TRBV15 and TRBJ1-2, with TRBD1 identical over 7 bases. Germline V gene data show CDR1 as LNHNV and CDR2 as YYDKDF (reference sequence). The CDR3 covers 14 residues. V lost 3 bases, J lost 6 bases, and 7 bases stayed unmatched. DNA of the CDR3: TGTGCCACCAGCAGGAGAAGCAGGGGGGATGGCTACACCTTC. Its protein is CATSRRSRGDGYTF.

This chain joins TRBV7-7 and TRBJ2-7; D unresolved. This CDR3 is built from 14 residues. Germline V CDR1 and CDR2: SSHAT, FNYEAQ (reference sequence). V lost 5 bases to trimming and J lost 0 bases, with 11 bases between them. CDR3 in amino acids: CASSPRAFSYEQYF. The CDR3 coding sequence is TGTGCCAGCAGCCCCCGAGCCTTCTCCTACGAGCAGTACTTC. The full variable domain, rest sourced from reference TRBV7-7 and TRBJ2-7, is GAGVSQSPRYKVTKRGQDVTLRCDPISSHATLYWYQQALGQGPEFLTYFNYEAQPDKSGLPSDRFSAERPEGSISTLTIQRTEQRDSAMYRCASSPRAFSYEQYFGPGTRLTVT.

V and J are TRBV6-5 and TRBJ1-4; TRBD1 aligns across 7 bases. The trim removed 7 bases at V and 3 bases at J, leaving 8 bases unmatched. Looked up from germline, CDR1 is MNHEY and CDR2 is SVGAGI. CDR3 length: 15 amino acids. This chain's CDR3 is CASKTRGTANEKLFF. Written as DNA, the CDR3 is TGTGCCAGCAAGACCAGGGGGACGGCTAATGAAAAACTGTTTTTT.

The rearrangement uses TRBV9 and TRBJ2-2, with D tentatively TRBD2 (5 bases). This CDR3 spans 13 amino acids. Trimming took 1 base from V and 7 from J, leaving 8 bases between them. Germline CDR1 is SGDLS and CDR2 is YYNGEE. The CDR3 region is CASSVSGFGELFF. As DNA, the CDR3 is TGTGCCAGCAGCGTATCGGGGTTCGGGGAGCTGTTTTTT.

This sequence joins TRBV5-1 and TRBJ2-7, with no clear D. The CDR3 has 14 residues. V shed 1 base and J shed 3 bases, with 11 bases lying between them. CDR1 and CDR2 (germline): SGHRS, YFSETQ. DNA for the CDR3: TGCGCCAGCAGCTTGACTCAGGACCGCTACGAGCAGTACTTC. This translates into CASSLTQDRYEQYF.

The chain employs TRBV5-4 and TRBJ2-5, with D perhaps matching TRBD1 or TRBD2 (5 bases each). The germline V and J ends were trimmed by 4 bases and 2 bases, with 12 bases remaining between them. This CDR3 has 14 residues. The germline V gene has CDR1 SGHNT and CDR2 YYREEE (reference sequence). The CDR3 bases are TGTGCCAGCAGCAGAGGGACGGGACAAGAGACCCAGTACTTC. Translation gives CASSRGTGQETQYF. Together with reference TRBV5-4 and TRBJ2-5, the CDR3 gives the full variable domain: ETGVTQSPTHLIKTRGQQVTLRCSSQSGHNTVSWYQQALGQGPQFIFQYYREEENGRGNFPPRFSGLQFPNYSSELNVNALELDDSALYLCASSRGTGQETQYFGPGTRLLVL.

This sequence joins TRBV19 and TRBJ2-7, with D tentatively TRBD1 (6 bases). Trimming took off 7 bases at V and 0 bases at J, with 13 bases between the two ends. The length of the CDR3 is 14 residues. CDR1 is LNHDA and CDR2 is SQIVND in the germline V gene (reference sequence). CDR3 bases: TGTGCCAGTAAAAATGACAGGAGCTCCTACGAGCAGTACTTC. It is translated as CASKNDRSSYEQYF.

This chain joins TRBV30 and TRBJ1-6; tentative D call: TRBD1 (6 bases). The CDR3 has 14 residues. The germline V gene has CDR1 GTSNPN and CDR2 SVGIG (reference sequence). Trimming took 2 bases from V and 7 from J, leaving 12 bases between them. DNA for the CDR3: TGTGCCTGGAGTCAGGGGAATCAAAATTCACCCCTCCACTTT. It codes for CAWSQGNQNSPLHF.